These 8 T cell receptor beta chains share one sample of origin, sequenced in a study of control samples from healthy donors and cancer patients. The assay was immunoSEQ multiplex PCR, and TCRdb's table has in-frame clones only and misses some. Seen here are approximately 120,000 clones, 75% to 95% observed once, and the top ten hold 4.4%. What was sequenced was blood. The receptors shown here come from a human donor in good health. The donor label of this sample is uncertain.

V and J are TRBV15 and TRBJ1-4; 9 bases are a match to TRBD1. This CDR3 has 16 residues. J was trimmed by 8 bases and V by 0 bases; bases with no gene match: 7. Germline CDR1 LNHNV, CDR2 YYDKDF (reference sequence). CDR3 loop: CATSRDPGTGREKLFF. In DNA, the CDR3 is TGTGCCACCAGCAGAGATCCGGGGACAGGGAGGGAAAAACTGTTTTTT.

The chain joins TRBV3-1 (or the pseudogene TRBV3-2) to TRBJ1-1; no clear D. Trimming removed 3 bases from V and 1 base from J, with 9 bases in between. The germline gives CDR1 LGHDT, CDR2 YNNKEL (reference sequence). The CDR3 is made up of 14 amino acids. The CDR3 DNA follows: TGTGCCAGCAGCCAGCAAGGATGGAACACTGAAGCTTTCTTT. The encoded protein is CASSQQGWNTEAFF.

The count of this clone is one. The chain recombines TRBV28 with TRBJ2-7; D is unresolved. CDR1 and CDR2 from the germline V gene are MDHEN and SYDVKM. The CDR3 consists of 12 residues. In DNA form, the CDR3 reads TGTGGGTCTGGAAGTGCAAGATACGAGCAGTACTTC. Protein sequence: CGSGSARYEQYF.

CDR3 in DNA: TGCGCCAGCAGCTTGGAGGGGGATAGGGAGACCCAGTACTTC. It specifies CASSLEGDRETQYF. The chain joins TRBV5-1 to TRBJ2-5; D might be TRBD1 (6 bases). Trimming stripped 0 bases from V and 5 bases from J, with 11 bases between. CDR1 is SGHRS and CDR2 is YFSETQ in the germline V gene. The CDR3 is 14 amino acids.

This chain connects TRBV5-4 to TRBJ2-1, with 7 bases matching TRBD2. Germline CDR1 reads SGHNT; CDR2 reads YYREEE (reference sequence). J was trimmed by 3 bases and V by 3 bases; bases with no gene match: 6. The CDR3 has 15 amino acids. The CDR3 region has the DNA TGTGCCAGCAGCTCACGCGGGGGAGACTACAATGAGCAGTTCTTC. This translates into CASSSRGGDYNEQFF. Full variable domain (remainder filled in from reference TRBV5-4 and TRBJ2-1): ETGVTQSPTHLIKTRGQQVTLRCSSQSGHNTVSWYQQALGQGPQFIFQYYREEENGRGNFPPRFSGLQFPNYSSELNVNALELDDSALYLCASSSRGGDYNEQFFGPGTRLTVL.

The rearrangement joins TRBV6-5 to TRBJ1-1; possible D gene TRBD1, 6 bases. Germline assignment: CDR1 MNHEY and CDR2 SVGAGI. The CDR3 length is 14 residues. The ends were cut back, 6 bases at V and 6 bases at J, with 17 bases in the middle. Here the CDR3 DNA reads TGTGCCAGCAGACTGCAGGGGCTAGGTCCTGAAGCTTTCTTT. This encodes CASRLQGLGPEAFF.

This clone has only a few counts. V is TRBV10-3 and J is TRBJ1-2; 10 bases are a match to TRBD1. Germline CDR1 reads ENHRY; CDR2 reads SYGVKD. The CDR3 sequence is 13 residues long. Losses at the gene ends were 8 bases for V and 8 bases for J; bases not matched to a gene: 8. The CDR3 spells CAIATGGATGYTF. For the CDR3, the DNA is TGTGCCATCGCGACAGGGGGCGCGACCGGCTACACCTTC.

The V gene is TRBV10-3, the J gene TRBJ1-5; 7 positions agree with TRBD1. Trimming cost V 10 bases and J 0 bases; bases outside gene matches: 6. The germline V gene encodes CDR1 ENHRY and CDR2 SYGVKD. This CDR3 region has 14 residues. CDR3 amino acids: CATHDRDSNQPQHF. Written as DNA, the CDR3 is TGTGCCACCCATGACAGGGATAGCAATCAGCCCCAGCATTTT.